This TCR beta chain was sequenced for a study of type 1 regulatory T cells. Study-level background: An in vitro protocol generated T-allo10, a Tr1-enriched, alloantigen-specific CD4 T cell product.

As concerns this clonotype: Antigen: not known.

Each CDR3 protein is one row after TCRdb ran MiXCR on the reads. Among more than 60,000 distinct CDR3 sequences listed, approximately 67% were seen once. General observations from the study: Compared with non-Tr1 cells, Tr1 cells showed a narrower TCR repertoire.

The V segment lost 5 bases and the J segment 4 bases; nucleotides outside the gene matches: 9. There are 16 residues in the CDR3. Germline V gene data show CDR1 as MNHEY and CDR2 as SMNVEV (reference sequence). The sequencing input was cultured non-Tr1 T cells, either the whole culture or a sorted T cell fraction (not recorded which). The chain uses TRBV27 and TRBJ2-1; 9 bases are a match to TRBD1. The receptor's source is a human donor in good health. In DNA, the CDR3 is TGTGCCAGCAGTCAACCCAGGACAGGGGCGTACAATGAGCAGTTCTTC. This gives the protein CASSQPRTGAYNEQFF.